The sequence of this T cell receptor (beta chain) was determined in a study of blood T cell repertoires in COVID-19. In the study overall: Acute and convalescent COVID-19 specimens originated in the United States, Italy and Spain.

Original data processing: Researchers report that nucleated cell counts were estimated from reference gene primer amplification. TCRdb's copy holds only in-frame clones and misses some; the assay was immunoSEQ multiplex PCR. V, J and clone size reflect that table, while D and trimming were determined from the DNA. The data show about 94,000 clones, roughly 80% seen once. The ends were cut back, 1 base at V and 2 bases at J, with 9 bases in the middle. CDR1 is MNHEY and CDR2 is SVGEGT in the germline V gene. The CDR3 covers 14 residues. The clonotype originates from a human donor in a cohort sampled during active COVID-19. The sequenced material came from peripheral blood. The J gene is TRBJ2-7, the V gene TRBV6-2 or TRBV6-3; TRBD2 is a possible D gene (6 bases). CDR3 region: CASSYFSGAYEQYF. CDR3 nucleotide sequence: TGTGCCAGCAGTTACTTTTCGGGAGCCTACGAGCAGTACTTC.